The clone carrying this T cell receptor beta chain came up a few times. The target antigen is unknown. Isolated PBMCs totaled at least 6.5 million in each sample. This CDR3 is built from 12 residues. Deletions cut 0 bases from V and 6 bases from J, with 9 bases between. CDR1 and CDR2 (germline): SQVTM, ANQGSEA. Together with a sample-barcoded 5' primer, a J-beta primer mix was included in a second PCR lasting 7 to 11 cycles. TCRdb reprocessed the 5' RACE reads with MiXCR, giving one entry per CDR3 protein. Of about 830,000 distinct CDR3 sequences in the sample, 55% to 65% are singletons; the top ten hold 28%. These data belong to a study of blood T cells in healthy people across ages. Findings and caveats of the study: Naive CD4+ cells and diversity were both higher in long-lived donors than in aged donors. One million T cells yielded diversity estimates that were considered underestimates.

The source is a man aged 30 to 45 in good health. This chain joins TRBV29-1 and TRBJ2-7; D may be TRBD1 or TRBD2 (5 bases each). Sequenced sample: blood. CDR3: CSVEDLGGEQYF. The CDR3 nucleotides read TGCAGCGTTGAAGATCTTGGGGGCGAGCAGTACTTC.